This TCR beta chain was recorded in a study of T cell changes during pregnancy in multiple sclerosis. TCRdb's table, derived via immunoSEQ multiplex PCR, lists solely in-frame clones and lacks some. The sample records about 100,000 clones, 90% to 95% being singletons. The CDR3 runs 16 residues. Germline trimming cut 1 base from V and 2 bases from J; bases unmatched to any gene: 4. Germline assignment: CDR1 SGHVS and CDR2 FQNEAQ. The sequenced sample was peripheral blood, obtained before pregnancy. This TCR came from a female donor with multiple sclerosis, enrolled in a pregnancy study. V gene TRBV7-8 combines with J gene TRBJ1-5; 8 bases map to TRBD1. The CDR3 coding sequence is TGTGCCAGCAGCTTAGGGGCGACAGGGGGCAATCAGCCCCAGCATTTT. Translated, it gives CASSLGATGGNQPQHF.